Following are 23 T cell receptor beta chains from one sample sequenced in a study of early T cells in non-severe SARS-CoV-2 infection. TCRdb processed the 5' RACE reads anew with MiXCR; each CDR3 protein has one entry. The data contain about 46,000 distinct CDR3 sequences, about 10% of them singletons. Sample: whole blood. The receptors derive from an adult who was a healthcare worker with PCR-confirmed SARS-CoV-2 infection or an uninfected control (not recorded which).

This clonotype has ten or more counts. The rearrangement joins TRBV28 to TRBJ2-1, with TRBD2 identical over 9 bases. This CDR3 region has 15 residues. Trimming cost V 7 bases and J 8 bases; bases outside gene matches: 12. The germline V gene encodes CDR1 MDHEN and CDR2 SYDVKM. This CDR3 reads CASTLLGGRVYEQFF. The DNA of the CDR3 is TGTGCCAGCACCCTGCTTGGCGGGAGGGTTTATGAGCAGTTCTTC. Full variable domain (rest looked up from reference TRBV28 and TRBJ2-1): DVKVTQSSRYLVKRTGEKVFLECVQDMDHENMFWYRQDPGLGLRLIYFSYDVKMKEKGDIPEGYSVSREKKERFSLILESASTNQTSMYLCASTLLGGRVYEQFFGPGTRLTVL.

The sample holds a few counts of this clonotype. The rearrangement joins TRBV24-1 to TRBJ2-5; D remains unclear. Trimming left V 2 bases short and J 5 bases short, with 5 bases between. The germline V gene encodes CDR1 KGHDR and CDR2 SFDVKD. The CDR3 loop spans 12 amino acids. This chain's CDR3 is CATSDSSETQYF. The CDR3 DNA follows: TGTGCCACCAGTGATTCCTCGGAGACCCAGTACTTC.

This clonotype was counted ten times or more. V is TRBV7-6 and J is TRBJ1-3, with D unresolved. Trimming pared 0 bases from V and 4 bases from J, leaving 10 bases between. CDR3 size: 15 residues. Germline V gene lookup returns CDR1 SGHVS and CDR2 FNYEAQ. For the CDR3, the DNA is TGTGCCAGCAGCTTAGCGCTGGCGGCGGGAAACACCATATATTTT. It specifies CASSLALAAGNTIYF. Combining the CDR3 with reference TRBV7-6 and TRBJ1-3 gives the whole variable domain GAGVSQSPRYKVTKRGQDVALRCDPISGHVSLYWYRQALGQGPEFLTYFNYEAQQDKSGLPNDRFSAERPEGSISTLTIQRTEQRDSAMYRCASSLALAAGNTIYFGEGSWLTVV.

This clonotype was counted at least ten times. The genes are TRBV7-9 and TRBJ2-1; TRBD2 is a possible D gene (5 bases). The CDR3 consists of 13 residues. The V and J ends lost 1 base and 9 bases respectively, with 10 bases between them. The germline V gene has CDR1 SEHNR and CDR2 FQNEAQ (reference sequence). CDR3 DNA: TGTGCCAGCAGCTTAGTAAACGAGGGTGAGCAGTTCTTC. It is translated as CASSLVNEGEQFF.

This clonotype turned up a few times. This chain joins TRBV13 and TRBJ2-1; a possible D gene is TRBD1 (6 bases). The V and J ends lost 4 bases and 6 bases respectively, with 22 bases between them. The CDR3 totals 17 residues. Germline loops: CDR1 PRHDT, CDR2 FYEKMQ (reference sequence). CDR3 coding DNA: TGTGCCAGCAGCTACCGGACAGCGACGATCCCGTTCAATGAGCAGTTCTTC. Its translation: CASSYRTATIPFNEQFF. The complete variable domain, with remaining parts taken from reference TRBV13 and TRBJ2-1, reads AAGVIQSPRHLIKEKRETATLKCYPIPRHDTVYWYQQGPGQDPQFLISFYEKMQSDKGSIPDRFSAQQFSDYHSELNMSSLELGDSALYFCASSYRTATIPFNEQFFGPGTRLTVL.

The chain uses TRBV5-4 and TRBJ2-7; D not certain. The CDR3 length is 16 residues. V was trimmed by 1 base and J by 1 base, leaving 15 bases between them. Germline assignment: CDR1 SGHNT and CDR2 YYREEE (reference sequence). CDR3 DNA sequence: TGTGCCAGCAGCTTGTTCTCACTCATGAATTCCTACGAGCAGTACTTC. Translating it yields CASSLFSLMNSYEQYF.

The CDR3 here is CAIRESATYEQYF. As DNA, the CDR3 is TGTGCCATCAGGGAGAGCGCGACCTACGAGCAGTACTTC. The chain has TRBV10-3 and TRBJ2-7, with D unclear. This CDR3 is built from 13 residues. Germline lookup yields CDR1 ENHRY and CDR2 SYGVKD. V lost 6 bases and J lost 2, with 11 bases in between.

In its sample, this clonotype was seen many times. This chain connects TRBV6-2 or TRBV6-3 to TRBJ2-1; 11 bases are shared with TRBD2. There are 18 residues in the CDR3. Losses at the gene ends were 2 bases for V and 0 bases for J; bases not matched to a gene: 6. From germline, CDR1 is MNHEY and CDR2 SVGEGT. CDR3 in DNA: TGTGCCAGCAGTTACCTACCGACTAGCGGGAACTCCTACAATGAGCAGTTCTTC. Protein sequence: CASSYLPTSGNSYNEQFF.

The CDR3 DNA sequence: TGTGCCAGCAGCCCCAGGGGCCCGAGCTCTGGGGCCAACGTCCTGACTTTC. As protein: CASSPRGPSSGANVLTF. The rearrangement uses TRBV5-6 and TRBJ2-6; weak D call: TRBD1 (6 bases). Germline loops: CDR1 SGHDT, CDR2 YYEEEE. V was shortened by 4 bases and J by 0 bases, with 14 bases between the two germline ends. The CDR3 spans 17 residues.

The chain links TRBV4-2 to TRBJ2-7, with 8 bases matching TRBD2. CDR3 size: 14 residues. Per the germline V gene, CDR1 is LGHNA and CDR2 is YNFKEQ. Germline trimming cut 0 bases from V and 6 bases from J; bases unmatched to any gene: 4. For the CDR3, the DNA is TGTGCCAGCAGCCAAGAGAGCGGGAGATTCGAGCAGTACTTC. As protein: CASSQESGRFEQYF.

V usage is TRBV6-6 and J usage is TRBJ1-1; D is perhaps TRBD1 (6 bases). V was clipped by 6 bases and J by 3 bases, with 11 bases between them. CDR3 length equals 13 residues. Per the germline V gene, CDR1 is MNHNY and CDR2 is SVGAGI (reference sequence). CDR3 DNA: TGTGCCAGCAGCCAGGACAGAGACACTGAAGCTTTCTTT. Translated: CASSQDRDTEAFF.

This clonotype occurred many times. The CDR3 region is CASSQGTNTEAFF. The CDR3, as DNA: TGTGCCAGCAGCCAGGGCACGAACACTGAAGCTTTCTTT. The chain couples TRBV3-1 to TRBJ1-1; D unclear. The ends were cut back, 3 bases at V and 1 base at J, with 6 bases in the middle. The CDR3 extends over 13 amino acids. CDR1 LGHDT and CDR2 YNNKEL come from the germline V gene (reference sequence).

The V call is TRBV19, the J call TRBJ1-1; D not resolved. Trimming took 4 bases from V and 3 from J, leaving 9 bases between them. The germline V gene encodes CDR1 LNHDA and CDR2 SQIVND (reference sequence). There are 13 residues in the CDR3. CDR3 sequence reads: CASSTGRYTEAFF. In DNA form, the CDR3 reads TGTGCCAGTAGTACGGGTCGATACACTGAAGCTTTCTTT. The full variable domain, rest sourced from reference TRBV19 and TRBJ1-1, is DGGITQSPKYLFRKEGQNVTLSCEQNLNHDAMYWYRQDPGQGLRLIYYSQIVNDFQKGDIAEGYSVSREKKESFPLTVTSAQKNPTAFYLCASSTGRYTEAFFGQGTRLTVV.

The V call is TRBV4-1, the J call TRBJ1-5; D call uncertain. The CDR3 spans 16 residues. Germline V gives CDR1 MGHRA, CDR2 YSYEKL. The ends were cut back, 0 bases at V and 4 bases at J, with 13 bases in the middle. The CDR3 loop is CASSQEGLSPNQPQHF. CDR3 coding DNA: TGCGCCAGCAGCCAAGAAGGATTAAGTCCTAATCAGCCCCAGCATTTT.

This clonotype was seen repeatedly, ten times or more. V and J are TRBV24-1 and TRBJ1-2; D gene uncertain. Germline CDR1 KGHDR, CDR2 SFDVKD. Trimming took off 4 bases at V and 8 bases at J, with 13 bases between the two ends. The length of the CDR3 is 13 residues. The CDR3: CATSEQNVWGYTF. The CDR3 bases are TGTGCCACCAGTGAACAGAATGTCTGGGGCTACACCTTC.

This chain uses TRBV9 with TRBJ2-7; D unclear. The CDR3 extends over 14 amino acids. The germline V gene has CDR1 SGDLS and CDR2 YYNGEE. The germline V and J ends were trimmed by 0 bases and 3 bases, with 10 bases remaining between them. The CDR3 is CASSVDSSHYEQYF. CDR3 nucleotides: TGTGCCAGCAGCGTAGACAGTTCACACTACGAGCAGTACTTC. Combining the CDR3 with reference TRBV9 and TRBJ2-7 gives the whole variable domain DSGVTQTPKHLITATGQRVTLRCSPRSGDLSVYWYQQSLDQGLQFLIQYYNGEERAKGNILERFSAQQFPDLHSELNLSSLELGDSALYFCASSVDSSHYEQYFGPGTRLTVT.

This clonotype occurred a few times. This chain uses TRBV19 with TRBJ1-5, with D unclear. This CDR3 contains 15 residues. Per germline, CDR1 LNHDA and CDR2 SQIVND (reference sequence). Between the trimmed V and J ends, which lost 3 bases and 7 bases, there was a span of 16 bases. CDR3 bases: TGTGCCAGTAGTATTCGGGAAGTAGGAGTCCAGCCCCAGCATTTT. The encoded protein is CASSIREVGVQPQHF.

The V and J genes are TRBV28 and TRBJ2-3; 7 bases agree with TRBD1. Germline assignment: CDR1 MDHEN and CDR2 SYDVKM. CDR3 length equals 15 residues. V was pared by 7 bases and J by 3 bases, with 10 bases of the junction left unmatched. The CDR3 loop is CASNSRDSPTDTQYF. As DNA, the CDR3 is TGTGCCAGCAACTCGAGGGACAGTCCTACAGATACGCAGTATTTT.

This chain's CDR3 is CASSPRGSDTDTQYF. The CDR3 coding sequence is TGTGCCAGCAGTCCCCGCGGATCGGACACAGATACGCAGTATTTT. The V call is TRBV28, the J call TRBJ2-3; D is ambiguous. The CDR3 runs 15 residues. In germline, CDR1 is MDHEN, CDR2 SYDVKM. Between the trimmed V and J ends, which lost 5 bases and 2 bases, there was a span of 14 bases. The full variable domain, rest sourced from reference TRBV28 and TRBJ2-3, is DVKVTQSSRYLVKRTGEKVFLECVQDMDHENMFWYRQDPGLGLRLIYFSYDVKMKEKGDIPEGYSVSREKKERFSLILESASTNQTSMYLCASSPRGSDTDTQYFGPGTRLTVL.

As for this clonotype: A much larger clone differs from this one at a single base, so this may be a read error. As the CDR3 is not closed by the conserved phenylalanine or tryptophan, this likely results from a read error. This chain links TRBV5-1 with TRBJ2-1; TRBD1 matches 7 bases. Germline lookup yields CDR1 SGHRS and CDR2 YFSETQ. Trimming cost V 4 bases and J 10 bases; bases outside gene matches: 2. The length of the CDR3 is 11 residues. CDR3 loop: CASSPGQEQFI. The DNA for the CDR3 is TGCGCCAGCAGCCCGGGACAGGAGCAGTTCATC.

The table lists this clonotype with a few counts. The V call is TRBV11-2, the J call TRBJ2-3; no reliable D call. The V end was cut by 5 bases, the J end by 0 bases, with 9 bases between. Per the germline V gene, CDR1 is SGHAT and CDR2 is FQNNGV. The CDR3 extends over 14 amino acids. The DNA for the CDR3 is TGTGCCAGCAGCCCCCCCGCTAGCACAGATACGCAGTATTTT. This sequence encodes CASSPPASTDTQYF.

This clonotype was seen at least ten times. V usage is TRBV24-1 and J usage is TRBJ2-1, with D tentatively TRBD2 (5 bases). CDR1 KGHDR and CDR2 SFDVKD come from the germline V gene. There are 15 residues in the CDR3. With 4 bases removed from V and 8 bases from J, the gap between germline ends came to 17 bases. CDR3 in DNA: TGTGCCACCAGTGACCCCTCTGAGGGAGAGGATGAGCAGTTCTTC. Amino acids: CATSDPSEGEDEQFF.

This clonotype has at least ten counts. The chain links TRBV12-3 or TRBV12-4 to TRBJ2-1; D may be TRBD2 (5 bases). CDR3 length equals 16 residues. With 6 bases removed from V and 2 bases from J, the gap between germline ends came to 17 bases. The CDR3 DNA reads TGTGCCAGCAGCAAAGTGAAGAGCGGAGCCTACAATGAGCAGTTCTTC. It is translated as CASSKVKSGAYNEQFF.